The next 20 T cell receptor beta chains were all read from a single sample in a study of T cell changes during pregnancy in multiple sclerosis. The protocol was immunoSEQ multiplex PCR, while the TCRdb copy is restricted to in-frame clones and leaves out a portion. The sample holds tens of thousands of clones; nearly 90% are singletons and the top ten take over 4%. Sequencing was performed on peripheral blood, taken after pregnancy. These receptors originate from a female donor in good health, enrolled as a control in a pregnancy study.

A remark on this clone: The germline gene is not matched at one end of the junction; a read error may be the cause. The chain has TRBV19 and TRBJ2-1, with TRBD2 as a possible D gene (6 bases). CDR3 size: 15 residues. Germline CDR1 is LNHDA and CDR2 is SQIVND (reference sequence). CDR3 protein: CASSIWRGSSNEQFF. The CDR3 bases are TGTGCCAGTAGTATATGGAGGGGTTCCTCCAATGAGCAGTTCTTC.

The CDR3 DNA reads TGTGCCAGCAGCTTAAAGACAGGGACTGGGGCCAACGTCCTGACTTTC. It yields the protein CASSLKTGTGANVLTF. The V gene is TRBV5-6, the J gene TRBJ2-6; 7 bases fit TRBD1. CDR1 and CDR2 from the germline V gene are SGHDT and YYEEEE. The CDR3 is 16 residues long. V lost 2 bases, J lost 2 bases, and 4 bases stayed unmatched.

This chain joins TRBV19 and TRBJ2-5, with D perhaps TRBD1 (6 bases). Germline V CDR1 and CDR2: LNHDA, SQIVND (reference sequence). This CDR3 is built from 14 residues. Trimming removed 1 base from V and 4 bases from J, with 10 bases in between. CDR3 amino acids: CASSIGGGRETQYF. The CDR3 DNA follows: TGTGCCAGTAGTATAGGAGGGGGTCGAGAGACCCAGTACTTC.

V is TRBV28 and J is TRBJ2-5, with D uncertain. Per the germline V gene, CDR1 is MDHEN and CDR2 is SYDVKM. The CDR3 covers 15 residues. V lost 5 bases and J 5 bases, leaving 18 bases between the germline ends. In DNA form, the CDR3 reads TGTGCCAGCAGTCCCGTTCTCCGAGGTCTCGAGACCCAGTACTTC. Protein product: CASSPVLRGLETQYF.

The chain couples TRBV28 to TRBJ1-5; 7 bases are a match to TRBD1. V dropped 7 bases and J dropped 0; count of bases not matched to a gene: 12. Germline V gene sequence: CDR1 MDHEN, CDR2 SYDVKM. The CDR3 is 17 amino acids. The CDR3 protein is CASIYRQGRYSNQPQHF. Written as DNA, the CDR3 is TGTGCCAGCATTTACCGACAGGGTAGATATAGCAATCAGCCCCAGCATTTT. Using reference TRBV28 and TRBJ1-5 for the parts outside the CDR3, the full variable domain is DVKVTQSSRYLVKRTGEKVFLECVQDMDHENMFWYRQDPGLGLRLIYFSYDVKMKEKGDIPEGYSVSREKKERFSLILESASTNQTSMYLCASIYRQGRYSNQPQHFGDGTRLSIL.

The CDR3 spells CASSERGEQYF. In DNA, the CDR3 is TGTGCCAGCAGTGAGCGGGGGGAGCAGTACTTC. This chain connects TRBV6-1 to TRBJ2-7, with TRBD2 matching 7 bases. The V gene's germline CDR1 is MNHNS and CDR2 SASEGT. J lost 7 bases, V lost 3 bases, and 0 bases had no gene match. The length of the CDR3 is 11 residues.

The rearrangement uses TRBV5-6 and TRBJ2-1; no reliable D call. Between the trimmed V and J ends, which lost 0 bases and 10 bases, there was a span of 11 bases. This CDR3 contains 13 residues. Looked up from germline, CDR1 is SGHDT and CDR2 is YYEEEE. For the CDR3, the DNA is TGTGCCAGCAGCTTGGCGTCGTCTACCGAGCAGTTCTTC. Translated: CASSLASSTEQFF. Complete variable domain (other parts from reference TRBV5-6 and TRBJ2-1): DAGVTQSPTHLIKTRGQQVTLRCSPKSGHDTVSWYQQALGQGPQFIFQYYEEEERQRGNFPDRFSGHQFPNYSSELNVNALLLGDSALYLCASSLASSTEQFFGPGTRLTVL.

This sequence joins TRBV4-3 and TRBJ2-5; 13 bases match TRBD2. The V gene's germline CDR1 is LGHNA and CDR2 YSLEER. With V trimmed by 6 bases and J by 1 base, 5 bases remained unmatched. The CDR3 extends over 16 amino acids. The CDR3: CASRTSGGTFQETQYF. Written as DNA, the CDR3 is TGCGCCAGCAGGACTAGCGGGGGGACTTTCCAAGAGACCCAGTACTTC.

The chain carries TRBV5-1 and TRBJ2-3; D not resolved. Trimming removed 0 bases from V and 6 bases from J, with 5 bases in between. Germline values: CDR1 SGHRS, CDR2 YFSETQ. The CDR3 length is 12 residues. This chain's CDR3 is CASSLGADTQYF. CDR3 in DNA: TGCGCCAGCAGCTTGGGGGCGGATACGCAGTATTTT. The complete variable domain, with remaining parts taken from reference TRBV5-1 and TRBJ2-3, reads KAGVTQTPRYLIKTRGQQVTLSCSPISGHRSVSWYQQTPGQGLQFLFEYFSETQRNKGNFPGRFSGRQFSNSRSEMNVSTLELGDSALYLCASSLGADTQYFGPGTRLTVL.

The CDR3 DNA reads as TGTGCCAGCAGCCCGCGGGGAAGTGAGCAGTTCTTC. Translated: CASSPRGSEQFF. The V gene is TRBV7-3, the J gene TRBJ2-1; possibly TRBD2 for D (6 bases). The length of the CDR3 is 12 residues. Trimming took 5 bases from V and 9 from J, leaving 11 bases between them. CDR1 and CDR2 from the germline V gene are SGHTA and FQGTGA.

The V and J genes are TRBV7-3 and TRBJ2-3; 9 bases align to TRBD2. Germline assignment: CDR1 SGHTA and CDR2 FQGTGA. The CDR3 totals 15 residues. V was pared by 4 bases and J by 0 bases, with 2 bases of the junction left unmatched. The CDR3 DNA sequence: TGTGCCAGCAGCTATAGCGGGGGAAGCACAGATACGCAGTATTTT. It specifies CASSYSGGSTDTQYF.

CDR3 in amino acids: CASSQGPGLGQETQYF. In DNA, the CDR3 is TGCGCCAGCAGCCAGGGTCCGGGACTAGGCCAAGAGACCCAGTACTTC. The V call is TRBV4-3, the J call TRBJ2-5, with TRBD2 matching 8 bases. CDR3 length equals 16 residues. V trimming: 3 bases; J trimming: 1 base; junction bases outside the gene matches: 7. Germline CDR1 reads LGHNA; CDR2 reads YSLEER.

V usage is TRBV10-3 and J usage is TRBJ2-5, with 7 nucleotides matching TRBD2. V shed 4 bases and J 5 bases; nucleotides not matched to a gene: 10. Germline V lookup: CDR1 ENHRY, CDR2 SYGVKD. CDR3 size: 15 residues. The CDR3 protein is CAISGKAGPGETQYF. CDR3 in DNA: TGTGCCATCAGTGGGAAAGCGGGACCGGGGGAGACCCAGTACTTC.

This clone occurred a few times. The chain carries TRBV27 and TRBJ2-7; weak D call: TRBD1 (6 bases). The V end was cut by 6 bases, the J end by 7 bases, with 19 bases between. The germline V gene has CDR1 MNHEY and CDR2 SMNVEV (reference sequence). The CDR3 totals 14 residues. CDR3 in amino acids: CASSLLLGAEEQYF. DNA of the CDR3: TGTGCCAGCAGCCTCCTCCTGGGGGCAGAAGAGCAGTACTTC.

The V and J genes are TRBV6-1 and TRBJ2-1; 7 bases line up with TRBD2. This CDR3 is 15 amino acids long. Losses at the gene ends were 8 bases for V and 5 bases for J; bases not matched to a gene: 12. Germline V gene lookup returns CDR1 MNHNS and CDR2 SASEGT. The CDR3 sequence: CASGHRPGGNNEQFF. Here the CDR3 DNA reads TGTGCCAGCGGACATAGGCCCGGGGGGAACAATGAGCAGTTCTTC.

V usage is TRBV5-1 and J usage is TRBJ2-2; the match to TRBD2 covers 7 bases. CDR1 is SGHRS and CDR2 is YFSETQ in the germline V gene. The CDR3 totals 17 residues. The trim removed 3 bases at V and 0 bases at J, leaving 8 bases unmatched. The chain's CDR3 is CASSSSVGTTNTGELFF. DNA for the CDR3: TGCGCCAGCAGCTCGAGTGTGGGGACTACGAACACCGGGGAGCTGTTTTTT.

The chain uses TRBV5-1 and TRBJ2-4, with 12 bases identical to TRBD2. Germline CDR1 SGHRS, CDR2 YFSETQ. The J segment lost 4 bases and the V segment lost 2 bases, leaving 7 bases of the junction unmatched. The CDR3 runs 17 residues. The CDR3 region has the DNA TGCGCCAGCAGCTTACTAGCGGGGGGACCCCTAAAAAACATTCAGTACTTC. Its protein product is CASSLLAGGPLKNIQYF.

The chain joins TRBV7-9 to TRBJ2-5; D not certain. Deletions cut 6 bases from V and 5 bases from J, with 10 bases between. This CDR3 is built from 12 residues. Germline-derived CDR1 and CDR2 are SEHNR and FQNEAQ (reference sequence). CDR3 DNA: TGTGCCAGCAGATCCAGTTGGGAGACCCAGTACTTC. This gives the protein CASRSSWETQYF.

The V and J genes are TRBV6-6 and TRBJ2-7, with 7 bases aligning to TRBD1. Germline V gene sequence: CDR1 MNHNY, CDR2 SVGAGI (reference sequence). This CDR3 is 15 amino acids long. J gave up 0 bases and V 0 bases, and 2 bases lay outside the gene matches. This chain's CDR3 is CASSYSGDSSYEQYF. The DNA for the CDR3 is TGTGCCAGCAGTTACTCGGGGGACAGCTCCTACGAGCAGTACTTC.

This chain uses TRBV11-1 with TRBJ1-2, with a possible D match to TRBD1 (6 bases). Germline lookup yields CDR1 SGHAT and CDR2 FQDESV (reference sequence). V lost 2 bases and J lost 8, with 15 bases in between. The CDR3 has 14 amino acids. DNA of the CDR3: TGTGCCAGCAGCTTAAGGATCAGGGGCGAAGGCTACACCTTC. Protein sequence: CASSLRIRGEGYTF.